This section outlines one TCR beta chain sequence together with its context. The data were produced by immunoSEQ multiplex PCR, yet TCRdb's version contains in-frame clones alone and is incomplete. The profile covers 110,000 or so clones, with more than 80% appearing a single time and 1.1% taken by the ten largest. The data stem from a study of blood T cell repertoires in COVID-19. The CDR3 runs to 17 residues. V shed 1 base and J 6 bases; nucleotides not matched to a gene: 12. The germline gives CDR1 MNHNS, CDR2 SASEGT. This clonotype was obtained from a human donor in a cohort sampled during active COVID-19. The sequenced material came from peripheral blood. The chain is built from TRBV6-1 and TRBJ2-3; 8 nucleotides align to TRBD2. CDR3 protein: CASSEDEAGGTQDTQYF. CDR3 coding DNA: TGTGCCAGCAGTGAAGATGAGGCGGGGGGAACCCAGGATACGCAGTATTTT.